These 13 T cell receptor beta chains were sequenced from one sample in a study of lung T cells in sarcoidosis with Löfgren's syndrome (dated by TCRdb to the late 2010s). These reads were obtained on an Illumina MiSeq. The public reads were reprocessed in TCRdb via fastp at Q25 and MiXCR, keeping in-frame beta chains. Under each unique CDR3 protein, matching rows form one entry showing the most common genes and DNA. The sample includes 50,000 to 65,000 distinct CDR3 sequences, with 21% observed a single time. The top ten hold less than 2.5% of the sample. Material: CD4+ T cells from PBMCs. The receptors derive from a human donor with sarcoidosis (Löfgren's syndrome or another form), or a control subject (not recorded which).

This clonotype showed up just a few times. V and J are TRBV6-1 and TRBJ2-6; the D is unclear. The germline V gene encodes CDR1 MNHNS and CDR2 SASEGT. V was clipped by 8 bases and J by 0 bases, with 11 bases between them. This CDR3 contains 15 residues. CDR3 amino acids: CASLLTSSGANVLTF. The CDR3 bases are TGTGCCAGCCTTCTCACGAGCTCTGGGGCCAACGTCCTGACTTTC.

This clonotype was observed many times. This chain links TRBV6-2 or TRBV6-3 with TRBJ2-1, with 9 bases matching TRBD1. This CDR3 has 16 amino acids. Germline V gene lookup returns CDR1 MNHEY and CDR2 SVGEGT. The junction had 11 bases not matched to a gene; V was cut back by 5 bases and J by 6 bases. The CDR3 nucleotides read TGTGCCAGCAGTGGGGGGGACAGGGCCAATTTCAATGAGCAGTTCTTC. Translated: CASSGGDRANFNEQFF.

In its sample, this clonotype was seen many times. The rearrangement links TRBV4-1 to TRBJ2-5, with 7 bases identical to TRBD2. V was pared by 1 base and J by 2 bases, with 4 bases of the junction left unmatched. The CDR3 runs to 15 residues. Per the germline V gene, CDR1 is MGHRA and CDR2 is YSYEKL. The CDR3 is CASSQAGGVQETQYF. In DNA, the CDR3 is TGCGCCAGCAGCCAAGCGGGGGGAGTACAAGAGACCCAGTACTTC.

This clonotype was counted between two and nine times. A much larger clone lies one base from this, so it may be a read error. V and J are TRBV28 and TRBJ2-7; D remains unclear. This CDR3 comprises 17 residues. The germline V gene encodes CDR1 MDHEN and CDR2 SYDVKM. The V gene lost 1 base and the J gene lost 2 bases, with 18 bases spanning the gap. DNA of the CDR3: TGTGCCAGCAGTTTATTCCTCAGATCCCGTTCGGCCTACGAGCAGTACTTC. This translates into CASSLFLRSRSAYEQYF.

This clonotype was detected ten times or more. Here the CDR3 DNA reads TGCAGTGCCCGCGACGAATCCACTAACTATGGCTACACCTTC. This gives the protein CSARDESTNYGYTF. The V call is TRBV20-1, the J call TRBJ1-2, with unresolved D. Trimming stripped 6 bases from V and 0 bases from J, with 14 bases between. The CDR3 contains 14 residues. Germline V gene data show CDR1 as DFQATT and CDR2 as SNEGSKA (reference sequence).

With regard to this clonotype: A much larger clone sits a single nucleotide away, making a read error possible. The rearrangement joins TRBV15 to TRBJ2-5; TRBD1 matches at 9 bases. This CDR3 contains 17 residues. V lost 2 bases and J lost 6; bases outside the gene matches: 13. Germline CDR1 LNHNV, CDR2 YYDKDF (reference sequence). The DNA of the CDR3 is TGTGCCACCAGCAGAAATCTCACAGGGGGCGTGGAACAGACCCAGTACTTC. Residues: CATSRNLTGGVEQTQYF.

This clonotype was detected once. The chain is built from TRBV5-1 and TRBJ2-3; D is perhaps TRBD1 (6 bases). Looked up from germline, CDR1 is SGHRS and CDR2 is YFSETQ. V gave up 2 bases and J gave up 10 bases, with 17 bases separating them. The CDR3 spans 14 residues. The CDR3 spells CASSFGFEGDAQYF. The CDR3 DNA reads TGCGCCAGCAGCTTTGGGTTCGAGGGGGATGCGCAGTATTTT.

This clonotype has ten or more counts. This chain links TRBV7-2 with TRBJ2-3; 9 bases align to TRBD2. Germline trimming cut 4 bases from V and 5 bases from J; bases unmatched to any gene: 10. There are 16 residues in the CDR3. Germline assignment: CDR1 SGHTA and CDR2 FQGNSA. The CDR3 region has the DNA TGTGCCAGCAGCTCCCAAGCCCCGACTAGCGGAGATACGCAGTATTTT. Protein product: CASSSQAPTSGDTQYF. The full variable domain, with the rest looked up from reference TRBV7-2 and TRBJ2-3, is GAGVSQSPSNKVTEKGKDVELRCDPISGHTALYWYRQSLGQGLEFLIYFQGNSAPDKSGLPSDRFSAERTGGSVSTLTIQRTQQEDSAVYLCASSSQAPTSGDTQYFGPGTRLTVL.

This clonotype has at least ten counts. This chain links TRBV20-1 with TRBJ2-1; TRBD2 matches at 7 bases. V was clipped by 5 bases and J by 8 bases; unmatched bases: 6. CDR1 and CDR2 from the germline V gene are DFQATT and SNEGSKA (reference sequence). CDR3 length: 12 residues. Here the CDR3 DNA reads TGCAGTGCTGGCGGGGGAGACGATGAGCAGTTCTTC. It translates to CSAGGGDDEQFF.

CDR3 nucleotide sequence: TGCAGTGGCCTAGCCGGGACTACCGCCTACGAGCAGTACTTC. Translating gives CSGLAGTTAYEQYF. This chain joins TRBV20-1 and TRBJ2-7; 7 positions agree with TRBD2. J lost 2 bases, V lost 7 bases, and 11 bases had no gene match. Germline loops: CDR1 DFQATT, CDR2 SNEGSKA (reference sequence). The CDR3 totals 14 residues.

This clonotype was counted many times. This chain uses TRBV6-1 with TRBJ2-7; 7 bases align to TRBD2. V dropped 0 bases and J dropped 3; count of bases not matched to a gene: 14. CDR3 length: 18 residues. Germline loops: CDR1 MNHNS, CDR2 SASEGT. CDR3: CASSEALLWPGLSYEQYV. The CDR3 DNA reads as TGTGCCAGCAGTGAAGCGCTTCTGTGGCCGGGACTAAGCTACGAGCAGTACGTC.

This clonotype was detected once. The rearrangement uses TRBV4-2 and TRBJ2-3; D possibly uses TRBD1 or TRBD2 (6 bases each). Germline values: CDR1 LGHNA, CDR2 YNFKEQ. This CDR3 is built from 16 residues. The V and J ends lost 1 base and 1 base respectively, with 12 bases between them. This chain's CDR3 is CASSQVGGTGTDTQYF. The CDR3 DNA follows: TGTGCCAGCAGCCAAGTCGGGGGCACGGGCACAGATACGCAGTATTTT.

V is TRBV7-8 and J is TRBJ1-6; 9 bases agree with TRBD1. The CDR3 covers 14 residues. The ends lost 4 bases at V and 9 bases at J; junction bases unmatched: 4. Germline-derived CDR1 and CDR2 are SGHVS and FQNEAQ. CDR3: CASSSQTGGSPLHF. In DNA, the CDR3 is TGTGCCAGCAGCTCCCAGACAGGGGGTTCACCCCTCCACTTT.